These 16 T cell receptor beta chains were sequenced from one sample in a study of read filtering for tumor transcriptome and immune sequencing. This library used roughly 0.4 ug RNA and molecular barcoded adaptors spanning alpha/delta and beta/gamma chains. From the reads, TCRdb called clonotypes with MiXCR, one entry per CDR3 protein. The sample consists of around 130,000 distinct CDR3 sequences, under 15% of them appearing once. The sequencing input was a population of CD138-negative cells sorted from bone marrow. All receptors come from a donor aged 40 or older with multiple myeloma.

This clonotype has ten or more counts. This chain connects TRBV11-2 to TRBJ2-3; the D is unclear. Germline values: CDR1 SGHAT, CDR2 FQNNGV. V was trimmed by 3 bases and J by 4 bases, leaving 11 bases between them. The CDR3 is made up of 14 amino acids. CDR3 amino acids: CASSLSRSADTQYF. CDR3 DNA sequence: TGTGCCAGCAGCTTGTCGCGTTCGGCAGATACGCAGTATTTT.

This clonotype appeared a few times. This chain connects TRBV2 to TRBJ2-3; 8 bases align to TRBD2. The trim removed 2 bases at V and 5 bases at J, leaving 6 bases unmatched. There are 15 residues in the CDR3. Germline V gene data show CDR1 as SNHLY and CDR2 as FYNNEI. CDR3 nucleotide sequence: TGTGCCAGCAGTGAACGAGCGGGGGTTAAAGATACGCAGTATTTT. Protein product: CASSERAGVKDTQYF.

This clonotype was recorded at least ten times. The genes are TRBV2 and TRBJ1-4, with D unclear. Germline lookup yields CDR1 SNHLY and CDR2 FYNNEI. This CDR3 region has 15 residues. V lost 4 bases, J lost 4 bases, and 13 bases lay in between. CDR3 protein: CASSGSETDNEKLFF. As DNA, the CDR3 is TGTGCCAGCAGTGGTAGCGAGACCGATAATGAAAAACTGTTTTTT. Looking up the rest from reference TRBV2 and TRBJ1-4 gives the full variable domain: EPEVTQTPSHQVTQMGQEVILRCVPISNHLYFYWYRQILGQKVEFLVSFYNNEISEKSEIFDDQFSVERPDGSNFTLKIRSTKLEDSAMYFCASSGSETDNEKLFFGSGTQLSVL.

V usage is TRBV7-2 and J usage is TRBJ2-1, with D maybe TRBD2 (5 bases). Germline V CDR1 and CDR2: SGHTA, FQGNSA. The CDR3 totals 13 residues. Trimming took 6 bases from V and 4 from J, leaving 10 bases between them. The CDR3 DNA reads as TGTGCCAGCAGGTCGGCGGGTTACAATGAGCAGTTCTTC. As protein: CASRSAGYNEQFF.

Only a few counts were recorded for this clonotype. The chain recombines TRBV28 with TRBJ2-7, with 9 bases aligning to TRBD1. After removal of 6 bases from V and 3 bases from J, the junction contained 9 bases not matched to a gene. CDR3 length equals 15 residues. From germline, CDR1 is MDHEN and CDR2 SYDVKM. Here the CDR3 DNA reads TGTGCCAGCAGCCCGCCTCGGACAGGGGACTACGAGCAGTACTTC. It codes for CASSPPRTGDYEQYF.

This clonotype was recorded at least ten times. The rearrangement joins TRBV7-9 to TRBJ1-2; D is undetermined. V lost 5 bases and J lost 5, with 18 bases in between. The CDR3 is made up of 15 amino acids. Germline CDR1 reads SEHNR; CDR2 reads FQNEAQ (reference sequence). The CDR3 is CASSPNARAGYGYTF. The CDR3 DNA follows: TGTGCCAGCAGCCCAAACGCAAGAGCTGGATATGGCTACACCTTC. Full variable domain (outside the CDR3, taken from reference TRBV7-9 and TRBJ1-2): DTGVSQNPRHKITKRGQNVTFRCDPISEHNRLYWYRQTLGQGPEFLTYFQNEAQLEKSRLLSDRFSAERPKGSFSTLEIQRTEQGDSAMYLCASSPNARAGYGYTFGSGTRLTVV.

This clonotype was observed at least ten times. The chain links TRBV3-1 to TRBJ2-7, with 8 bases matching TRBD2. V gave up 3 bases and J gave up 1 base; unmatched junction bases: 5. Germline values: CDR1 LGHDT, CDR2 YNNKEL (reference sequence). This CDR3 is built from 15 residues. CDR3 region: CASSQGLVSSYEQYF. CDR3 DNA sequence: TGTGCCAGCAGCCAGGGACTAGTGAGTTCCTACGAGCAGTACTTC.

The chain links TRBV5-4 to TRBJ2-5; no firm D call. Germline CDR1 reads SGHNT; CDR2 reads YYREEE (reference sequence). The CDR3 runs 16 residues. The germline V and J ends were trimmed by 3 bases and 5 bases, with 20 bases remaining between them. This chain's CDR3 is CASSSPPAADVETQYF. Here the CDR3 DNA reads TGTGCCAGCAGCTCACCCCCCGCCGCGGATGTGGAGACCCAGTACTTC.

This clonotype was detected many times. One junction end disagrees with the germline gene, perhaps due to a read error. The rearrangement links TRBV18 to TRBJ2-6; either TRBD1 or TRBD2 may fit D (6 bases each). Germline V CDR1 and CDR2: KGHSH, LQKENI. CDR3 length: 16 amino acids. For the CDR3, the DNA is TGCGCCAGCAGCTTAGGAGGGGGAGCTGGGGCCAACGTCCTGACTTTC. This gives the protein CASSLGGGAGANVLTF.

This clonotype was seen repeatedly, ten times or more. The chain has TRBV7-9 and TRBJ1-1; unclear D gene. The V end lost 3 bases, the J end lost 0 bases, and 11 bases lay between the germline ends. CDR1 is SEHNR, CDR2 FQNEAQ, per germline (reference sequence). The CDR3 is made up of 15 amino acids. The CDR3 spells CASSFGLQMNTEAFF. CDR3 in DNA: TGTGCCAGCAGCTTTGGACTGCAAATGAACACTGAAGCTTTCTTT.

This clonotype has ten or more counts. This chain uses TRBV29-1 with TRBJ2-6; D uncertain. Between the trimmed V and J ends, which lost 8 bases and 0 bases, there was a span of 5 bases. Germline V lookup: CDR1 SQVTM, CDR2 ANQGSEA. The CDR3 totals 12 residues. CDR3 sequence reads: CSIASGANVLTF. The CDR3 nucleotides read TGCAGCATCGCCTCTGGGGCCAACGTCCTGACTTTC.

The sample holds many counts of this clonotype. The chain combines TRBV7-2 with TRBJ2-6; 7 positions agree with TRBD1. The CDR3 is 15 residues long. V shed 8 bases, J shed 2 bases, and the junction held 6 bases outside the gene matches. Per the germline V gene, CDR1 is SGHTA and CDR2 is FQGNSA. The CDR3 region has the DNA TGTGCCAGCCTAGACAGGGAAACTGGGGCCAACGTCCTGACTTTC. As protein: CASLDRETGANVLTF.

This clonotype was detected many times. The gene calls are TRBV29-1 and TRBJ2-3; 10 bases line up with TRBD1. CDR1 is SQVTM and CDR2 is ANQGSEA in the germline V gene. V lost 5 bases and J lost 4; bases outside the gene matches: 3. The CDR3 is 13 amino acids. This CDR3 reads CSVQGQGADTQYF. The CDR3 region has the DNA TGCAGCGTTCAAGGACAGGGGGCAGATACGCAGTATTTT.

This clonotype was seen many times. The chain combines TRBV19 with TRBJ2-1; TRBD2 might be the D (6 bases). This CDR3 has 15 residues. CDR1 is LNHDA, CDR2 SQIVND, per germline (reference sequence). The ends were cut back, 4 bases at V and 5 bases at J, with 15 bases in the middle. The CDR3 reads CASSTRLGTHNEQFF. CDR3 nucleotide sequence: TGTGCCAGTAGTACGAGACTAGGGACCCACAATGAGCAGTTCTTC.

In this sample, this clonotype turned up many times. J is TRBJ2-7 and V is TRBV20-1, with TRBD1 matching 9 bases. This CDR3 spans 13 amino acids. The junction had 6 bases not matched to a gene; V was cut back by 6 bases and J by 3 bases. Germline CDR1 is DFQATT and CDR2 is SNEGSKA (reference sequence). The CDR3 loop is CSAGGTGNYEQYF. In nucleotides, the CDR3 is TGCAGTGCAGGTGGGACAGGGAACTACGAGCAGTACTTC.

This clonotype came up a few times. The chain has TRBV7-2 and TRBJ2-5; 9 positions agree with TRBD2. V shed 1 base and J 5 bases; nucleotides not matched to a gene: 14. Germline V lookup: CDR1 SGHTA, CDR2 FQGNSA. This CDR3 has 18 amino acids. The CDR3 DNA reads TGTGCCAGCAGCTTAGGTCAGGTGCGGGGGGGGTCCCGGGAGACCCAGTACTTC. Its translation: CASSLGQVRGGSRETQYF.